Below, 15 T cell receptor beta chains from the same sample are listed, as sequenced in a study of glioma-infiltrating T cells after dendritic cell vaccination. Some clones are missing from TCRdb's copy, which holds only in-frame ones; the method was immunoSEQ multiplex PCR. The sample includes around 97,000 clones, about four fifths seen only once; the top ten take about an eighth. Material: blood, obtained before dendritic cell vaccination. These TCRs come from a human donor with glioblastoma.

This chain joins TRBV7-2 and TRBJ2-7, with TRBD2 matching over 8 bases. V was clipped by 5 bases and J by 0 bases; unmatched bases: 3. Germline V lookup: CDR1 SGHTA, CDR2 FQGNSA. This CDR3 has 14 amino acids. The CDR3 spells CASSPRGGSYEQYF. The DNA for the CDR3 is TGTGCCAGCAGCCCACGGGGGGGCTCCTACGAGCAGTACTTC.

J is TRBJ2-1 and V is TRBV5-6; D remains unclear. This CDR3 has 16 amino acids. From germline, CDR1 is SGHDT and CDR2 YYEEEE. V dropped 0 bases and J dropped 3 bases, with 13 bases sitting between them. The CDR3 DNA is TGTGCCAGCAGCTTGGTCAAACAGAACCTCTACAATGAGCAGTTCTTC. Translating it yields CASSLVKQNLYNEQFF.

CDR3 sequence (DNA): TGCAGCGTTGATCTTCGGACTAGCGGGGGCCCCTTGGGCCGCAGATTAGCGCAGTATTTT. Protein: CSVDLRTSGGPLGRRLAQYF. The chain has TRBV29-1 and TRBJ2-3, with 13 bases matching TRBD2. CDR1 and CDR2 (germline): SQVTM, ANQGSEA. The CDR3 sequence is 20 residues long. Trimming took 3 bases from V and 10 from J; bases not matched to a gene: 25.

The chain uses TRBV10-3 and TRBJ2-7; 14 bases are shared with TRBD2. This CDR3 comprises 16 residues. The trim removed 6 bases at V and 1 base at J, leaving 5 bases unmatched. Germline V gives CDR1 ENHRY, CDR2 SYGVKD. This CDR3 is CAISLTSGGGSYEQYF. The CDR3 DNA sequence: TGTGCCATCAGCCTGACTAGCGGGGGGGGTTCCTACGAGCAGTACTTC.

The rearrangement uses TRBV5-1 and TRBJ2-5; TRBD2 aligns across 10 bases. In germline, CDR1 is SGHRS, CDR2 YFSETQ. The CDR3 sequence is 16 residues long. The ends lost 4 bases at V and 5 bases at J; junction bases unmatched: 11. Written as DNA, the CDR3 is TGCGCCAGCAGCACCCACCCGGGACTAGCGCCGGAGACCCAGTACTTC. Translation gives CASSTHPGLAPETQYF.

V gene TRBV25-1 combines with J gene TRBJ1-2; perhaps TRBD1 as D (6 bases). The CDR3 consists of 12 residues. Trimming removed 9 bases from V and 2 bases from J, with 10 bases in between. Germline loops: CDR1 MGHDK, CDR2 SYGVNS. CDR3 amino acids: CASVDRNYGYTF. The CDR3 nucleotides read TGTGCCAGTGTCGACAGGAACTATGGCTACACCTTC.

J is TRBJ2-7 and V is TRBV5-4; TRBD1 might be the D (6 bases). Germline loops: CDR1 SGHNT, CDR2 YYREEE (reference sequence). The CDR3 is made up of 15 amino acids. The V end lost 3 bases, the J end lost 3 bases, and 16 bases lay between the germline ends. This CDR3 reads CASSSGPGVGYEQYF. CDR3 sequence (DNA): TGTGCCAGCAGCTCTGGCCCAGGGGTAGGCTACGAGCAGTACTTC.

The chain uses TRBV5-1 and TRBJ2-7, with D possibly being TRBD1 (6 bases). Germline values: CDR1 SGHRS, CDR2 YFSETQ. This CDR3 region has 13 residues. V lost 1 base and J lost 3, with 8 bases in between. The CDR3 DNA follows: TGCGCCAGCAGCTTGCAGGGGAACTACGAGCAGTACTTC. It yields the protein CASSLQGNYEQYF.

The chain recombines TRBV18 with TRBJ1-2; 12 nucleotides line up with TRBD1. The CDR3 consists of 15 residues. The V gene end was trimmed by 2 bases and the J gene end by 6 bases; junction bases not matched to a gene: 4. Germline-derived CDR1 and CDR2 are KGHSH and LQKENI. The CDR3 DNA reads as TGTGCCAGCTCACCAGGGACAGGGGGCAGGGATGGCTACACCTTC. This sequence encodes CASSPGTGGRDGYTF.

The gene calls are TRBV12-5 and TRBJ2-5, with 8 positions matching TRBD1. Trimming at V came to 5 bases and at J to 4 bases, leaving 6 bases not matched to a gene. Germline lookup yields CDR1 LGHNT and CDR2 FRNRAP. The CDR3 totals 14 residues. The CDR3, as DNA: TGTGCTAGTGGTCCTGGACAGGGAGGAGAGACCCAGTACTTC. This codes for CASGPGQGGETQYF.

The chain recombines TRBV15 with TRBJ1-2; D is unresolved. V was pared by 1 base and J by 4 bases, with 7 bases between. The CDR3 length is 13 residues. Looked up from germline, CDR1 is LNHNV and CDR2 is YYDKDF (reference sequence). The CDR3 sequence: CATSRGQFYGYTF. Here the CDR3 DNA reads TGTGCCACCAGCAGAGGGCAGTTCTATGGCTACACCTTC.

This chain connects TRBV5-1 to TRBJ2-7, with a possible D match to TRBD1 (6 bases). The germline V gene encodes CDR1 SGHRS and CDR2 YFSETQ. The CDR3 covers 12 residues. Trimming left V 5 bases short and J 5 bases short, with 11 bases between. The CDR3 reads CASRSTGNEQYF. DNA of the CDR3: TGCGCCAGCAGAAGCACAGGGAACGAGCAGTACTTC.

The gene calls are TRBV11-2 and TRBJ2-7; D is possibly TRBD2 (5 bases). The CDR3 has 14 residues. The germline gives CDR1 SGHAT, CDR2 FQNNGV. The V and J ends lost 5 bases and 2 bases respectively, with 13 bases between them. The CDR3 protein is CASSPVGRAYEQYF. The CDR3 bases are TGTGCCAGCAGCCCCGTGGGGAGAGCCTACGAGCAGTACTTC.

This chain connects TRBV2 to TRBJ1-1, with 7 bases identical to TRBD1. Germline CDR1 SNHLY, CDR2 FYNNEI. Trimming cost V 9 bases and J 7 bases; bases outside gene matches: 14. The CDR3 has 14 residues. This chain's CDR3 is CARESGQDLSEAFF. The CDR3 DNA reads TGTGCCAGGGAAAGTGGACAGGACCTAAGTGAAGCTTTCTTT.

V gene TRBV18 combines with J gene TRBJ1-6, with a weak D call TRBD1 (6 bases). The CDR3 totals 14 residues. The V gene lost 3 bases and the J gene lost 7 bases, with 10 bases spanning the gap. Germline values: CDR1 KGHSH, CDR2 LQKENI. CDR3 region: CASSPVTGNSPLHF. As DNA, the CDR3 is TGTGCCAGCTCACCGGTCACAGGGAATTCACCCCTCCACTTT.